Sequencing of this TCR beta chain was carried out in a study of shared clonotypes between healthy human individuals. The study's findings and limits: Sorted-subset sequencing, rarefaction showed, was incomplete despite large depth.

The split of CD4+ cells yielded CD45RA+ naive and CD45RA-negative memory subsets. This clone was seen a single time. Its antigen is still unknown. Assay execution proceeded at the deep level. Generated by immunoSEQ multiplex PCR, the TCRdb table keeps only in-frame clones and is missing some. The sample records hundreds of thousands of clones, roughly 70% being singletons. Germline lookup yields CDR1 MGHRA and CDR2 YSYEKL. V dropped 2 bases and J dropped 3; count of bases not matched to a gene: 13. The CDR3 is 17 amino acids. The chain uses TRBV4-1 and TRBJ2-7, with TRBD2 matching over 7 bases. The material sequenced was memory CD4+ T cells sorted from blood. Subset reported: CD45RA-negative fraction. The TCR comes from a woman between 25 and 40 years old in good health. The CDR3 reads CASSQLSGGSLNYEQYF. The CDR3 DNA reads TGCGCCAGCAGCCAACTATCCGGGGGGAGCCTAAACTACGAGCAGTACTTC.